One sample yielded the 23 T cell receptor beta chains listed below, sequenced in a study of blood T cell repertoires in COVID-19. Method: immunoSEQ multiplex PCR; TCRdb's copy keeps in-frame clones and lacks some. Among 110,000 to 150,000 clones, around 83% were seen once, and the ten largest hold 1.5% to 2%. The specimen sequenced was peripheral blood. Every receptor here comes from a human donor in a cohort sampled during active COVID-19.

V and J are TRBV5-1 and TRBJ2-1; TRBD2 aligns across 7 bases. CDR1 is SGHRS, CDR2 YFSETQ, per germline. Losses at the gene ends were 5 bases for V and 0 bases for J; bases not matched to a gene: 2. The CDR3 has 14 residues. As DNA, the CDR3 is TGCGCCAGCAGAATAGCGGGCTCCTACAATGAGCAGTTCTTC. Amino acid sequence: CASRIAGSYNEQFF.

The genes are TRBV7-8 and TRBJ2-3; TRBD2 might be the D (6 bases). Trimming left V 5 bases short and J 5 bases short, with 14 bases between. The CDR3 is 14 residues long. The V gene's germline CDR1 is SGHVS and CDR2 FQNEAQ. In DNA, the CDR3 is TGTGCCAGCAGCGGAGGTGTGGGAGGAGATACGCAGTATTTT. Protein sequence: CASSGGVGGDTQYF.

V usage is TRBV27 and J usage is TRBJ2-3, with 11 nucleotides matching TRBD2. Germline V gives CDR1 MNHEY, CDR2 SMNVEV (reference sequence). The CDR3 sequence is 17 residues long. With V trimmed by 4 bases and J by 2 bases, 8 bases remained unmatched. The CDR3 nucleotides are TGTGCCAGCAGTTCCCTCGGGACTAGCGGAATCACAGATACGCAGTATTTT. This gives the protein CASSSLGTSGITDTQYF.

The rearrangement joins TRBV7-6 to TRBJ2-2; possible D gene TRBD2, 5 bases. The germline gives CDR1 SGHVS, CDR2 FNYEAQ. V dropped 4 bases and J dropped 4 bases, with 25 bases sitting between them. The CDR3 is 19 amino acids. The CDR3, as DNA: TGTGCCAGCAGCTCCCCGCTTGACGCGGGCTTGTCCTCCACCGGGGAGCTGTTTTTT. The encoded protein is CASSSPLDAGLSSTGELFF.

V and J are TRBV3-1 (or the pseudogene TRBV3-2) and TRBJ2-5; 8 bases align to TRBD2. Germline assignment: CDR1 LGHDT and CDR2 YNNKEL (reference sequence). The V segment lost 1 base and the J segment 4 bases; nucleotides outside the gene matches: 8. The CDR3 has 16 residues. CDR3 region: CASSQARGLVSETQYF. Here the CDR3 DNA reads TGTGCCAGCAGCCAAGCCAGGGGACTAGTATCAGAGACCCAGTACTTC.

The V gene is TRBV3-1 (or the pseudogene TRBV3-2), the J gene TRBJ2-7, with D perhaps TRBD1 (5 bases). Germline loops: CDR1 LGHDT, CDR2 YNNKEL (reference sequence). The CDR3 extends over 13 amino acids. Trimming cost V 0 bases and J 3 bases, with 6 bases left between them. The CDR3 here is CASSQDRDYEQYF. Here the CDR3 DNA reads TGTGCCAGCAGCCAAGACAGGGACTACGAGCAGTACTTC.

This clone was observed a few times. The chain has TRBV18 and TRBJ1-1; 9 positions match TRBD1. V was clipped by 1 base and J by 2 bases; unmatched bases: 2. The CDR3 has 15 residues. Per the germline V gene, CDR1 is KGHSH and CDR2 is LQKENI. The CDR3 coding sequence is TGTGCCAGCTCACCACAAACAGGGGGCAACACTGAAGCTTTCTTT. It yields the protein CASSPQTGGNTEAFF.

Concerning this clone: The junction departs from the called germline gene at one end, perhaps through a read error. The J gene is TRBJ2-5, the V gene TRBV7-7; 9 bases align to TRBD1. Per germline, CDR1 SSHAT and CDR2 FNYEAQ (reference sequence). The CDR3 totals 15 residues. CDR3 loop: CASSHNRGLQETQYF. CDR3 coding DNA: TGTGCTAGCAGCCACAACAGGGGGCTACAAGAGACCCAGTACTTC. The full variable domain, in which reference TRBV7-7 and TRBJ2-5 provide the parts outside the CDR3, is GAGVSQSPRYKVTKRGQDVTLRCDPISSHATLYWYQQALGQGPEFLTYFNYEAQPDKSGLPSDRFSAERPEGSISTLTIQRTEQRDSAMYRCASSHNRGLQETQYFGPGTRLLVL.

The chain links TRBV19 to TRBJ2-7, with D perhaps matching TRBD2 (6 bases). The CDR3 contains 15 residues. The germline gives CDR1 LNHDA, CDR2 SQIVND (reference sequence). Trimming shortened V by 6 bases and J by 3 bases, and 18 bases separated the two germline ends. CDR3 nucleotide sequence: TGTGCCAGTAGCCGGAGGGAGGCAGGCCTCTACGAGCAGTACTTC. It codes for CASSRREAGLYEQYF.

This clone is a singleton in its sample. This chain uses TRBV18 with TRBJ2-7; 9 nucleotides agree with TRBD2. Germline assignment: CDR1 KGHSH and CDR2 LQKENI. V was clipped by 4 bases and J by 2 bases; unmatched bases: 6. The CDR3 spans 15 residues. CDR3 region: CASSRAAGGTYEQYF. CDR3 DNA sequence: TGTGCCAGCTCACGGGCGGCGGGAGGGACCTACGAGCAGTACTTC.

This sequence joins TRBV18 and TRBJ1-1, with D possibly matching TRBD1 (6 bases). This CDR3 is 14 amino acids long. Trimming shortened V by 3 bases and J by 1 base, and 9 bases separated the two germline ends. Germline lookup yields CDR1 KGHSH and CDR2 LQKENI. The CDR3 sequence: CASSPIGGNTEAFF. The CDR3 DNA reads as TGTGCCAGCTCACCCATAGGGGGGAACACTGAAGCTTTCTTT.

The chain recombines TRBV4-2 with TRBJ2-5; TRBD2 matches at 11 bases. This CDR3 has 17 residues. V shed 0 bases and J 5 bases; nucleotides not matched to a gene: 8. Germline V CDR1 and CDR2: LGHNA, YNFKEQ. The CDR3 coding sequence is TGTGCCAGCAGCCAAGAAACTAGCGGGAGCGGGAGGGAGACCCAGTACTTC. This translates into CASSQETSGSGRETQYF.

This clone was seen only once. The genes are TRBV5-4 and TRBJ2-3; tentative D call: TRBD2 (6 bases). V lost 2 bases and J 3 bases, leaving 13 bases between the germline ends. Germline values: CDR1 SGHNT, CDR2 YYREEE (reference sequence). The CDR3 runs to 15 residues. The CDR3 nucleotides are TGTGCCAGCAGCTTAGACAGTCGGGGGACAGATACGCAGTATTTT. This sequence encodes CASSLDSRGTDTQYF.

The V call is TRBV19, the J call TRBJ2-1, with 10 bases that match TRBD2. There are 16 residues in the CDR3. With V trimmed by 4 bases and J by 4 bases, 7 bases remained unmatched. Germline loops: CDR1 LNHDA, CDR2 SQIVND (reference sequence). CDR3 nucleotide sequence: TGTGCCAGTAGTACAACCGGGACTAGCGCATACAATGAGCAGTTCTTC. This codes for CASSTTGTSAYNEQFF.

This clone was recorded only once. J is TRBJ2-3 and V is TRBV6-5; TRBD2 might be the D (6 bases). The germline CDR1 and CDR2 sequences are MNHEY and SVGAGI. This CDR3 spans 15 amino acids. Trimming removed 3 bases from V and 3 bases from J, with 13 bases in between. In nucleotides, the CDR3 is TGTGCCAGCAGTTATCGGGGACTCAATACAGATACGCAGTATTTT. This translates into CASSYRGLNTDTQYF.

V is TRBV6-5 and J is TRBJ1-1; the match to TRBD1 covers 7 bases. With 2 bases clipped from V and 4 bases from J, the junction kept 4 bases outside the gene matches. The CDR3 length is 14 residues. CDR1 and CDR2 from the germline V gene are MNHEY and SVGAGI. CDR3 in amino acids: CASSYHGQATEAFF. The CDR3 DNA is TGTGCCAGCAGTTACCACGGACAGGCCACTGAAGCTTTCTTT.

The J gene is TRBJ1-4, the V gene TRBV2; 9 nucleotides align to TRBD1. The trim removed 6 bases at V and 8 bases at J, leaving 16 bases unmatched. Per germline, CDR1 SNHLY and CDR2 FYNNEI. The CDR3 sequence is 17 residues long. The CDR3 nucleotides are TGTGCCAGCAGGCGACCGGGACAGGGAATCCCAGGCGAAAAACTGTTTTTT. This translates into CASRRPGQGIPGEKLFF.

The chain has TRBV28 and TRBJ2-3; 7 bases are shared with TRBD2. Trimming took 4 bases from V and 3 from J; bases not matched to a gene: 7. Germline V CDR1 and CDR2: MDHEN, SYDVKM. The CDR3 contains 15 residues. The CDR3 bases are TGTGCCAGCAGTTCCGGCGGGAGTCGTACAGATACGCAGTATTTT. This gives the protein CASSSGGSRTDTQYF.

The V and J genes are TRBV30 and TRBJ1-5; a weak D match, TRBD1 (6 bases). Germline CDR1 and CDR2: GTSNPN and SVGIG (reference sequence). The ends were cut back, 4 bases at V and 10 bases at J, with 17 bases in the middle. CDR3 length: 13 residues. The DNA of the CDR3 is TGTGCCTGGAACACTCTAGGGGACACTCCCCAGCATTTT. Protein: CAWNTLGDTPQHF.

The genes are TRBV4-1 and TRBJ2-5, with 7 bases fitting TRBD1. Germline lookup yields CDR1 MGHRA and CDR2 YSYEKL. V lost 5 bases to trimming and J lost 3 bases; unmatched junction nucleotides: 9. The CDR3 extends over 15 amino acids. The CDR3 DNA reads as TGCGCCAGCAGCTTTTACAGGGGAATGGAAGAGACCCAGTACTTC. It is translated as CASSFYRGMEETQYF.

Here the CDR3 reads CASSPPPTGETQYF. As DNA, the CDR3 is TGTGCCAGCTCACCACCGCCGACAGGAGAGACCCAGTACTTC. The genes are TRBV18 and TRBJ2-5; a possible D gene is TRBD1 (6 bases). The CDR3 covers 14 residues. Between the trimmed V and J ends, which lost 0 bases and 4 bases, there was a span of 9 bases. Germline CDR1 is KGHSH and CDR2 is LQKENI.

This sequence joins TRBV19 and TRBJ1-5; a possible D gene is TRBD1 (6 bases). Germline V CDR1 and CDR2: LNHDA, SQIVND (reference sequence). This CDR3 has 15 residues. Trimming shortened V by 3 bases and J by 9 bases, and 18 bases separated the two germline ends. The CDR3 coding sequence is TGTGCCAGTAGTATTAGGCAGGGGCAAGGGGGGCCCCAGCATTTT. This sequence encodes CASSIRQGQGGPQHF.

The gene calls are TRBV29-1 and TRBJ2-4, with D maybe TRBD1 (6 bases). Germline loops: CDR1 SQVTM, CDR2 ANQGSEA. The ends were cut back, 4 bases at V and 8 bases at J, with 15 bases in the middle. The CDR3 sequence is 13 residues long. The CDR3 protein is CSVARTASDIQYF. DNA of the CDR3: TGCAGCGTTGCAAGGACAGCATCCGACATTCAGTACTTC.